The clone carrying this T cell receptor (beta chain) was seen only a few times. The entry originates in a study of blood T cell repertoires in COVID-19. The wider study: Specimens from acute and convalescent COVID-19 originated in the United States, Italy and Spain.

This CDR3 has 14 residues. V gave up 1 base and J gave up 7 bases; unmatched junction bases: 6. CDR1 SEHNR and CDR2 FQNEAQ come from the germline V gene (reference sequence). Per the study methods: The assay estimated nucleated cells by amplifying reference gene primers. TCRdb's table, derived via immunoSEQ multiplex PCR, lists solely in-frame clones and lacks some. D and trimming were read from the DNA, whereas the V and J calls and clone size are those reported in that table. The sample has around 94,000 clones, more than 90% seen once; the top ten hold about 4%. The clonotype comes from a man younger than 35 with acute or convalescent COVID-19. The sequenced sample consisted of peripheral blood. The chain uses TRBV7-9 and TRBJ2-7; 8 bases align to TRBD1. The CDR3 DNA is TGTGCCAGCAGCTTAGAGCAGGGGGCGCGTGAGCAGTACTTC. This gives the protein CASSLEQGAREQYF.